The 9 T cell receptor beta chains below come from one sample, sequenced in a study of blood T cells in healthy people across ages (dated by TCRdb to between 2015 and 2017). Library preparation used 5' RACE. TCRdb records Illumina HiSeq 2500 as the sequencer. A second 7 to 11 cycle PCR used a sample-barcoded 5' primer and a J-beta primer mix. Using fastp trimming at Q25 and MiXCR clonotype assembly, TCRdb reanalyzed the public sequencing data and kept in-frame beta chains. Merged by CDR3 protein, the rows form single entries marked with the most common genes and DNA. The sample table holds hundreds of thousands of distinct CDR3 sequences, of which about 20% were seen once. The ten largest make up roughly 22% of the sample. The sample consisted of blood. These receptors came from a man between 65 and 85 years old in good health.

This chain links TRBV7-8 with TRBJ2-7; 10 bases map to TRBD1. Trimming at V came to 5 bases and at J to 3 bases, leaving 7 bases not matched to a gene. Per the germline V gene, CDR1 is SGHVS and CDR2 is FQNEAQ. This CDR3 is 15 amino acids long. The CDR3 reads CASSLRRDRGYEQYF. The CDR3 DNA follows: TGTGCCAGCAGCCTTCGCCGGGACAGGGGCTACGAGCAGTACTTC.

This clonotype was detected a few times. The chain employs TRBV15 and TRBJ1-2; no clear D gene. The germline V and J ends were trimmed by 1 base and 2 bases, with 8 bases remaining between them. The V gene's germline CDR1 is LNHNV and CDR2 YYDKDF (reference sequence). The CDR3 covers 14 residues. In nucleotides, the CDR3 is TGTGCCACCAGCAGAGTGGGATCAAACTATGGCTACACCTTC. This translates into CATSRVGSNYGYTF.

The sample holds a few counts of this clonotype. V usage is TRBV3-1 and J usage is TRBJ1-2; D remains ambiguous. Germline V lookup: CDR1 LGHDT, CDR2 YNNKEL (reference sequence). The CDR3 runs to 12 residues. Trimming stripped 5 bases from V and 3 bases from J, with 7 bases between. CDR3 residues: CASSGPYYGYTF. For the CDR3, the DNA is TGTGCCAGCAGCGGACCCTACTATGGCTACACCTTC.

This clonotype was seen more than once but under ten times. The DNA for the CDR3 is TGTGCCAGCAGCTTAGCTGGGGAGGTGACTGAGCAGTTCTTC. It is translated as CASSLAGEVTEQFF. This sequence joins TRBV7-9 and TRBJ2-5; maybe TRBD2 (6 bases). TRBJ2-1 explains the end of the DNA better; the J call may be wrong. This CDR3 is built from 14 residues. Germline lookup yields CDR1 SEHNR and CDR2 FQNEAQ (reference sequence).

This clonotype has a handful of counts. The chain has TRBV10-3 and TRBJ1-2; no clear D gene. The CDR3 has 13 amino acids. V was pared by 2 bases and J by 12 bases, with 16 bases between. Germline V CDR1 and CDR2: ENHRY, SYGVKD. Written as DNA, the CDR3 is TGTGCCATCAGTGAGACCTCCCTGGGTAAGGACACCTTC. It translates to CAISETSLGKDTF.

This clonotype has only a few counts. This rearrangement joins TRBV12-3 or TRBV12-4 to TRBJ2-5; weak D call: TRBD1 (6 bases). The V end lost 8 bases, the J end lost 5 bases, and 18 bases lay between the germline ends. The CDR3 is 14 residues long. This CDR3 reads CASREAGRGETQYF. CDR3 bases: TGTGCCAGCCGGGAAGCTGGAAGGGGGGAGACCCAGTACTTC.

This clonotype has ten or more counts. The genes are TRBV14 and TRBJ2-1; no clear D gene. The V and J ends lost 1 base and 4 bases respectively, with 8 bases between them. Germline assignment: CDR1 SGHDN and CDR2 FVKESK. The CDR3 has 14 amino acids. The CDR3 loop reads CASSQASPYNEQFF. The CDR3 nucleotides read TGTGCCAGCAGCCAAGCGTCTCCATACAATGAGCAGTTCTTC.

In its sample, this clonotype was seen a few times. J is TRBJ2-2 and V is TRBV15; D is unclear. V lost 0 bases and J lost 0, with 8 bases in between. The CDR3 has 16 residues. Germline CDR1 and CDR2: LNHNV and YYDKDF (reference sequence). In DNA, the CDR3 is TGTGCCACCAGCAGAGACACGGGCTCGAACACCGGGGAGCTGTTTTTT. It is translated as CATSRDTGSNTGELFF.

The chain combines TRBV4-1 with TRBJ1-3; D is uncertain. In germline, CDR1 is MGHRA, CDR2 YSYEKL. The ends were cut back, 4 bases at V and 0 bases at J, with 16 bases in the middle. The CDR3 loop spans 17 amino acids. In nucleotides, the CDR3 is TGCGCCAGCAGCCTCAAAGACGCGGCCAGCTCTGGAAACACCATATATTTT. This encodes CASSLKDAASSGNTIYF.